Sequencing of this TCR beta chain was carried out in a study of cytomegalovirus exposure and HLA in healthy donors. Turning to the study itself: As released early, the data held approximately 80 million unique TCRs from HLA-typed donors. Overall study findings and caveats: An observed cluster of highly shared sequence variants was recorded as a likely sequencing artifact. Later on, an analysis showed TCR association rates differing by HLA locus, with DRB1 the most and HLA-C the fewest.

CDR3 length: 16 residues. The germline V gene encodes CDR1 LGHNA and CDR2 YSLEER. Germline trimming cut 2 bases from V and 5 bases from J; bases unmatched to any gene: 7. Turning to this clone: The antigen is not known.

Primers: 60 Vbeta forward and 13 Jbeta reverse. Clones were read by immunoSEQ multiplex PCR, and TCRdb kept only the in-frame ones, dropping some. This sample has 150,000 to 200,000 clones, with approximately 80% found just once. This receptor was taken from a woman between 18 and 29 years old in good health and CMV-seropositive. This chain links TRBV4-3 with TRBJ2-1; TRBD2 aligns across 9 bases. Source material: PBMCs. The CDR3 DNA is TGCGCCAGCAGCCAACCCTTTATAGCGGGGGACAATGAGCAGTTCTTC. Translation: CASSQPFIAGDNEQFF.